Shown below are 5 T cell receptor beta chains from a single sample sequenced in a study of control samples from healthy donors and cancer patients. Clones were sequenced by immunoSEQ multiplex PCR, and TCRdb holds only the in-frame ones, with some missing. This table holds 95,000 to 100,000 clones, about 89% found once. Sequenced input: blood. The receptors come from a man under 40 in good health.

CDR3 amino acids: CASSLDASYGNTIYF. CDR3 DNA: TGTGCCAGCAGCTTAGATGCCAGCTATGGAAACACCATATATTTT. The V gene is TRBV11-2, the J gene TRBJ1-3; no clear D. Germline CDR1 reads SGHAT; CDR2 reads FQNNGV. The CDR3 loop spans 15 amino acids. Deletions cut 0 bases from V and 3 bases from J, with 9 bases between. Complete variable domain (other parts from reference TRBV11-2 and TRBJ1-3): EAGVAQSPRYKIIEKRQSVAFWCNPISGHATLYWYQQILGQGPKLLIQFQNNGVVDDSQLPKDRFSAERLKGVDSTLKIQPAKLEDSAVYLCASSLDASYGNTIYFGEGSWLTVV.

The chain has TRBV19 and TRBJ1-5; 7 bases map to TRBD1. The CDR3 consists of 16 residues. Germline V gives CDR1 LNHDA, CDR2 SQIVND (reference sequence). V lost 5 bases to trimming and J lost 0 bases; unmatched junction nucleotides: 7. The chain's CDR3 is CASSPRGVYSNQPQHF. As DNA, the CDR3 is TGTGCCAGTAGTCCCAGGGGGGTCTATAGCAATCAGCCCCAGCATTTT.

J is TRBJ1-1 and V is TRBV5-4, with 8 bases fitting TRBD1. Germline V CDR1 and CDR2: SGHNT, YYREEE (reference sequence). This CDR3 region has 14 residues. Trimming took 4 bases from V and 1 from J; bases not matched to a gene: 3. This CDR3 is CASSQGQENTEAFF. The CDR3 DNA sequence: TGTGCCAGCAGCCAGGGACAGGAGAACACTGAAGCTTTCTTT. The whole variable domain, filled in from reference TRBV5-4 and TRBJ1-1, reads ETGVTQSPTHLIKTRGQQVTLRCSSQSGHNTVSWYQQALGQGPQFIFQYYREEENGRGNFPPRFSGLQFPNYSSELNVNALELDDSALYLCASSQGQENTEAFFGQGTRLTVV.

This clone was counted once. This chain connects TRBV6-5 to TRBJ1-5, with TRBD1 as a possible D gene (5 bases). With 6 bases removed from V and 9 bases from J, the gap between germline ends came to 18 bases. This CDR3 contains 14 residues. Germline assignment: CDR1 MNHEY and CDR2 SVGAGI. DNA of the CDR3: TGTGCCAGCAGCCGTGACAGTTCCGGCTGGCCCCAGCATTTT. Its translation is CASSRDSSGWPQHF.

The chain combines TRBV7-2 with TRBJ2-1, with D perhaps matching TRBD2 (5 bases). The CDR3 length is 15 residues. Germline V lookup: CDR1 SGHTA, CDR2 FQGNSA. V shed 4 bases and J shed 5 bases, with 15 bases lying between them. CDR3 nucleotides: TGTGCCAGCAGCTCCGAGGGCCTAGTGAACAATGAGCAGTTCTTC. Protein sequence: CASSSEGLVNNEQFF.